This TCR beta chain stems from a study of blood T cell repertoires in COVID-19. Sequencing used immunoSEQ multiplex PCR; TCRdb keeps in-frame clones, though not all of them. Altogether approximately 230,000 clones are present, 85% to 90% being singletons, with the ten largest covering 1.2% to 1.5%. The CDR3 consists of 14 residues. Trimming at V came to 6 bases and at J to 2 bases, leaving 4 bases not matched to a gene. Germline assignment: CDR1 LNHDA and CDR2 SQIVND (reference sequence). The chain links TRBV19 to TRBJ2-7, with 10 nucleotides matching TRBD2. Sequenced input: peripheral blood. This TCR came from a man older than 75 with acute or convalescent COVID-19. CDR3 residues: CASSFGLAAYEQYF. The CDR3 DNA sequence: TGTGCCAGTAGCTTCGGACTAGCGGCCTACGAGCAGTACTTC.